This TCR beta chain was found in a study of T cell repertoires in cytomegalovirus infection. Study-wide results and limits: The study identified carriers of CMV plus the relevant HLA from cumulative public TCR beta family frequency. HLA-C-restricted CMV clonotypes gave the most frequent clonotype in two of eight donors.

The CDR3 covers 15 residues. Germline CDR1 and CDR2: SGHTA and FQGNSA. V was trimmed by 4 bases and J by 5 bases, leaving 17 bases between them. Each CDR3 protein gets one entry after TCRdb re-called the reads with MiXCR. This table has about a million distinct CDR3 sequences, roughly 31% appearing once. This clonotype was observed a handful of times. Its specificity is not known. A much larger clone lies one base from this, so it may be a read error. The chain employs TRBV7-2 and TRBJ2-5; perhaps D is TRBD1 or TRBD2 (6 bases each). The sequence was collected from a human donor in good health (CMV status not recorded). Some clones in this sample may be carry-over from other donors' samples. The source was cultured CD8+ T cells from PBMCs, collected from culture after CMV antigen stimulation. The CDR3 sequence is CTSSSLGGEWETQYF. The CDR3 DNA reads TGTACCAGCAGCTCCCTCGGGGGCGAGTGGGAGACCCAGTACTTC.